This T cell receptor (beta chain) was retrieved from a study of PD-L1 blockade in urothelial cancer. At the level of the study: Bladder-origin urothelial cancer in males described about 85% of the 29 patients. Across blood samples, T cells had a median count of approximately 140,000. Before enrollment, 0 to 3 chemotherapy regimens had been given to patients.

Libraries were prepared by immunoSEQ multiplex PCR; TCRdb keeps only in-frame clonotypes and omits some of them. The sample holds 70,000 to 90,000 clones, roughly 80% seen once. CDR3 length: 16 amino acids. The receptor comes from a man between 65 and 85 years old with urothelial cancer. The chain carries TRBV12-2 and TRBJ1-1; the table's D call, TRBD1, has no DNA check behind it. TRBV12-2 constitutes a pseudogene. Sequenced material: PBMCs, taken around atezolizumab (anti-PD-L1) treatment. In DNA, the CDR3 is TGTGCAAGTCGCTTAGAGATTGGGCAGGGAAACACTGAAGCTTTCTTT. Protein sequence: CASRLEIGQGNTEAFF.